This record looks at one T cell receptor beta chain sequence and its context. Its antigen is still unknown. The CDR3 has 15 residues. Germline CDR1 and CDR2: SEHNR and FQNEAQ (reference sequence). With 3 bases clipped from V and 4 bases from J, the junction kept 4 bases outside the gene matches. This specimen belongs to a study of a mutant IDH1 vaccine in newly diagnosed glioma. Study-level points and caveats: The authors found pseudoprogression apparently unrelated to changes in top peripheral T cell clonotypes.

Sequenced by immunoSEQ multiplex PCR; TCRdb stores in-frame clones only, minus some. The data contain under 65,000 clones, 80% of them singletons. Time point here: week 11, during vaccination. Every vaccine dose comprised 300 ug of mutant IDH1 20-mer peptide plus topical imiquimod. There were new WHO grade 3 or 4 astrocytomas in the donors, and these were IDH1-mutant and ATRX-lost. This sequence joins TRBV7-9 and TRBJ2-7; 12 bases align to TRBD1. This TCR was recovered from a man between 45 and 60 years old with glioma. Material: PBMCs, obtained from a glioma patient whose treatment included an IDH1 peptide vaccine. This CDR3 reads CASSLGDRGLYEQYF. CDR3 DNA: TGTGCCAGCAGCTTGGGGGACAGGGGGCTGTACGAGCAGTACTTC.